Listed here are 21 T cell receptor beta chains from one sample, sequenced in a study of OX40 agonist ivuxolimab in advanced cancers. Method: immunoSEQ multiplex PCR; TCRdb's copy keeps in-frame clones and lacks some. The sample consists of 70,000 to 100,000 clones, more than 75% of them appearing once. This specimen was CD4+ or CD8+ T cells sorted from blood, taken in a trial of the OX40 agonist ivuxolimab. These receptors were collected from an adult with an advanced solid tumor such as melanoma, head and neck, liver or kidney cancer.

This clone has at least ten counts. The CDR3 sequence is CASSLRETYEQYF. For the CDR3, the DNA is TGTGCCAGCAGCCTTCGGGAAACCTACGAGCAGTACTTC. This rearrangement joins TRBV16 to TRBJ2-7; possibly TRBD2 for D (5 bases). This CDR3 contains 13 residues. V gave up 4 bases and J gave up 2 bases, with 9 bases separating them. Germline values: CDR1 KGHSY, CDR2 FQNENV.

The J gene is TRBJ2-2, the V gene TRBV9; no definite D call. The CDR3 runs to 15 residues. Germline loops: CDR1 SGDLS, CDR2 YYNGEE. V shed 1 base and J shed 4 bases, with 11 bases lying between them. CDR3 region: CASSVSNRVTGELFF. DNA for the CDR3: TGTGCCAGCAGCGTATCAAACAGAGTCACCGGGGAGCTGTTTTTT.

The CDR3 region is CASTRGGGNTEAFF. The DNA of the CDR3 is TGCGCCAGCACCCGGGGAGGGGGGAACACTGAAGCTTTCTTT. V gene TRBV5-1 combines with J gene TRBJ1-1, with D perhaps matching TRBD1 (6 bases). The CDR3 runs 14 residues. V lost 6 bases and J lost 1, with 13 bases in between. Germline-derived CDR1 and CDR2 are SGHRS and YFSETQ.

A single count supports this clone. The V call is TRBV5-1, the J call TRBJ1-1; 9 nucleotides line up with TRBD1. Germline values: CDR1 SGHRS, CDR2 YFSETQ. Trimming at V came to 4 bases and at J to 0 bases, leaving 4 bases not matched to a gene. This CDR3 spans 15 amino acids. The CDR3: CASSGGTGLNTEAFF. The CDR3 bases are TGCGCCAGCAGCGGGGGGACAGGGTTGAACACTGAAGCTTTCTTT.

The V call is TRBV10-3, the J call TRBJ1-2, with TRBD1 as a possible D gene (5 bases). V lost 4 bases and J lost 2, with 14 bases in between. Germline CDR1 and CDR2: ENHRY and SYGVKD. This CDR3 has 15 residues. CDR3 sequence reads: CAISGQGAMNYGYTF. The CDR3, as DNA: TGTGCCATCAGTGGGCAGGGTGCGATGAACTATGGCTACACCTTC.

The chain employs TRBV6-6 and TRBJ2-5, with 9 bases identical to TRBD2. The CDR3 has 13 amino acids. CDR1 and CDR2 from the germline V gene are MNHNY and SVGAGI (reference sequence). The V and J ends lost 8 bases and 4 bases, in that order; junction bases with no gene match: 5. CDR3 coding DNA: TGTGCCAGCTGCGGGAGGGAGGGAGAGACCCAGTACTTC. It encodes CASCGREGETQYF.

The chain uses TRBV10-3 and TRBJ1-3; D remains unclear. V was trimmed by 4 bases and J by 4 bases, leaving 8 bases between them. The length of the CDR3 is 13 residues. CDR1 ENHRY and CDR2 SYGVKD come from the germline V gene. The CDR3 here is CAISGGPGNTIYF. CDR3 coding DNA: TGTGCCATCAGTGGGGGTCCCGGAAACACCATATATTTT.

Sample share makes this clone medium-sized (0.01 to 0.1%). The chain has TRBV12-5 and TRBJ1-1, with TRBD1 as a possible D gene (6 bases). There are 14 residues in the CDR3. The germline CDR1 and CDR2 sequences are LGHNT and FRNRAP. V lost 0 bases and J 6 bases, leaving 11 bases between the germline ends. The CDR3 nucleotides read TGTGCTAGTGGTTTGGTACAGGGATGGTCTGAAGCTTTCTTT. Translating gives CASGLVQGWSEAFF.

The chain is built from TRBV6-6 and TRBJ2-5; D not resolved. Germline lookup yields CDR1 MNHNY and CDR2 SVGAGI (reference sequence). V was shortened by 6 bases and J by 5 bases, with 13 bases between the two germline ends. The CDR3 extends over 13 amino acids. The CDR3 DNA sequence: TGTGCCAGCAGCCCAATTGCTGGGGAGACCCAGTACTTC. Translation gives CASSPIAGETQYF.

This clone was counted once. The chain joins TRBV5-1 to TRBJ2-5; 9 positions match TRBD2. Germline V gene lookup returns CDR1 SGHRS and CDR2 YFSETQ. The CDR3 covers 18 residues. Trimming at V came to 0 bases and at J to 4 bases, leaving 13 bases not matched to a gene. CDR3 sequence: CASSLARLAAGGVETQYF. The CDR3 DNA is TGCGCCAGCAGCTTGGCCCGGTTGGCAGCGGGAGGAGTAGAGACCCAGTACTTC. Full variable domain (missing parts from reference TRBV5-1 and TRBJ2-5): KAGVTQTPRYLIKTRGQQVTLSCSPISGHRSVSWYQQTPGQGLQFLFEYFSETQRNKGNFPGRFSGRQFSNSRSEMNVSTLELGDSALYLCASSLARLAAGGVETQYFGPGTRLLVL.

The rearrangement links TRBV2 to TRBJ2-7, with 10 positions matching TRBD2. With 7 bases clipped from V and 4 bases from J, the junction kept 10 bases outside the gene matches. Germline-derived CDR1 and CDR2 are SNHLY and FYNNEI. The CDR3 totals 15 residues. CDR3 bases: TGTGCCAGCACCGAAGGCAGCGGGAGGGAGTACGAGCAGTACTTC. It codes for CASTEGSGREYEQYF.

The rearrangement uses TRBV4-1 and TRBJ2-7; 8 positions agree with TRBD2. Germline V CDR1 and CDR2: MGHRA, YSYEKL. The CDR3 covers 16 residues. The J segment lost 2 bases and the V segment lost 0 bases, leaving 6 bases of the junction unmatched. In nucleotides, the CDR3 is TGCGCCAGCAGCCAAGATTTACTAGCGGCGCCCTACGAGCAGTACTTC. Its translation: CASSQDLLAAPYEQYF.

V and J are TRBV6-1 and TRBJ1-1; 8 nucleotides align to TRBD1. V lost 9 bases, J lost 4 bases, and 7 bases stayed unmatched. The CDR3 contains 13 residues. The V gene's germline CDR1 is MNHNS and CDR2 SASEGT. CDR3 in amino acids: CASGQGPGTEAFF. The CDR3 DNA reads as TGTGCCAGTGGACAGGGCCCCGGCACTGAAGCTTTCTTT.

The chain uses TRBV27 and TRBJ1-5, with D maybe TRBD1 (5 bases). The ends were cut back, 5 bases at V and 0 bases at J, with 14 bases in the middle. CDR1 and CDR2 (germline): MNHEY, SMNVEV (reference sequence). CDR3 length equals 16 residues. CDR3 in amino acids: CASSPDGGNSNQPQHF. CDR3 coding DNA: TGTGCCAGCAGTCCGGACGGGGGAAATAGCAATCAGCCCCAGCATTTT.

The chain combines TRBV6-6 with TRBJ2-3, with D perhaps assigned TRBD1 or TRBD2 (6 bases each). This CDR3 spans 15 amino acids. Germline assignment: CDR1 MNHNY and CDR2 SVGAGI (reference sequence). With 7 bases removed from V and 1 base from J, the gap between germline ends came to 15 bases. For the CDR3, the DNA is TGTGCCAGCACCGGCTGGGGGGCTGGCACAGATACGCAGTATTTT. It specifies CASTGWGAGTDTQYF.

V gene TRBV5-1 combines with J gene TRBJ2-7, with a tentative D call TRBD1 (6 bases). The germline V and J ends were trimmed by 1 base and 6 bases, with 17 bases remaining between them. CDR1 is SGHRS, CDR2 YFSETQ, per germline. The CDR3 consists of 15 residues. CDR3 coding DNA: TGCGCCAGCAGCTTGTCTCAGGGGTCCCTCGGCGAGCAGTACTTC. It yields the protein CASSLSQGSLGEQYF.

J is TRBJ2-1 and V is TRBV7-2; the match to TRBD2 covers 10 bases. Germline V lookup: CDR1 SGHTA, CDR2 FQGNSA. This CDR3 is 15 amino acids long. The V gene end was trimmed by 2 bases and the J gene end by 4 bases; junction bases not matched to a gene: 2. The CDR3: CASSLSSGSYNEQFF. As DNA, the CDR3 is TGTGCCAGCAGCTTATCTAGCGGGAGTTACAATGAGCAGTTCTTC.

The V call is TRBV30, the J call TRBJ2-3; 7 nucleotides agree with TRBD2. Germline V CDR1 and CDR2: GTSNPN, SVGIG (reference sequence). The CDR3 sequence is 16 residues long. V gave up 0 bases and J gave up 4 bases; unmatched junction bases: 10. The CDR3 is CAWSVGAGDPPDTQYF. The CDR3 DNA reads TGTGCCTGGAGTGTCGGGGCGGGAGACCCCCCAGATACGCAGTATTTT.

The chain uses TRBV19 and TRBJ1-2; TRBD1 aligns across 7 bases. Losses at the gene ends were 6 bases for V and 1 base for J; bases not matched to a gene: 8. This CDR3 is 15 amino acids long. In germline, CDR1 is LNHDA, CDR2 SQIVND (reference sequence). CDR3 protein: CASRPGQVNNYGYTF. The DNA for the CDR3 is TGTGCCAGTAGGCCAGGACAGGTGAATAACTATGGCTACACCTTC.

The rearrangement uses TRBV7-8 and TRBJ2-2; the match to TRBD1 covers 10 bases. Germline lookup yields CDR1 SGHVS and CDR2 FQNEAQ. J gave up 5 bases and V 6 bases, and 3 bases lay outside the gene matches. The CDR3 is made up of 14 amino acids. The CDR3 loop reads CASRGQGNTGELFF. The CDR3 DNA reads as TGTGCCAGCAGGGGACAGGGGAATACCGGGGAGCTGTTTTTT.

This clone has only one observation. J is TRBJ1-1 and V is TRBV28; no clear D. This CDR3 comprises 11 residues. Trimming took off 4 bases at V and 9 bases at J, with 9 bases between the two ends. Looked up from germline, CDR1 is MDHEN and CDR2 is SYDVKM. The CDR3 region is CASSSEFQAFF. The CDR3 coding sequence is TGTGCCAGCAGTTCAGAGTTTCAAGCTTTCTTT.